The 18 T cell receptor beta chains below were found in one sample sequenced in a study of cytomegalovirus exposure and HLA in healthy donors. 13 Jbeta primers and 60 Vbeta primers were used for the PCR. Assay used: immunoSEQ multiplex PCR; TCRdb lists only in-frame clones, some missing. The sample records 150,000 to 200,000 clones, about 86% being singletons. Source material: PBMCs. The receptors originated from a young woman in good health and CMV-seronegative.

This chain uses TRBV2 with TRBJ2-7, with D tentatively TRBD1 (6 bases). Trimming took off 6 bases at V and 6 bases at J, with 15 bases between the two ends. This CDR3 contains 13 residues. CDR1 and CDR2 (germline): SNHLY, FYNNEI. Here the CDR3 DNA reads TGTGCCAGCAGCGGTCAACAGGGCTTCGAGCAGTACTTC. It specifies CASSGQQGFEQYF.

This clone appeared a single time. This chain connects TRBV28 to TRBJ1-2; no firm D call. The CDR3 spans 13 residues. Germline V CDR1 and CDR2: MDHEN, SYDVKM. V was clipped by 6 bases and J by 0 bases, with 8 bases between them. CDR3 region: CASSFSSNYGYTF. In DNA form, the CDR3 reads TGTGCCAGCAGCTTCTCCTCTAACTATGGCTACACCTTC.

This clone was detected a few times. The rearrangement joins TRBV2 to TRBJ1-5; possible D gene TRBD1, 6 bases. The V end lost 6 bases, the J end lost 5 bases, and 17 bases lay between the germline ends. Germline V gene sequence: CDR1 SNHLY, CDR2 FYNNEI. The CDR3 totals 15 residues. DNA for the CDR3: TGTGCCAGCAGCTTCCAACAGGGTCGACATCAGCCCCAGCATTTT. It translates to CASSFQQGRHQPQHF.

The V call is TRBV5-6, the J call TRBJ1-1, with 7 positions matching TRBD1. The CDR3 contains 16 residues. Germline lookup yields CDR1 SGHDT and CDR2 YYEEEE. The trim removed 2 bases at V and 0 bases at J, leaving 7 bases unmatched. The CDR3 region is CASSLRQGSVNTEAFF. The CDR3 DNA is TGTGCCAGCAGCTTACGACAGGGATCGGTGAACACTGAAGCTTTCTTT.

The V and J genes are TRBV4-1 and TRBJ2-3; 12 bases fit TRBD1. Trimming took 0 bases from V and 6 from J; bases not matched to a gene: 13. Germline V CDR1 and CDR2: MGHRA, YSYEKL. The CDR3 has 19 residues. The CDR3 sequence is CASSQEVRGQGAFPDTQYF. The CDR3 DNA reads as TGCGCCAGCAGCCAAGAGGTCAGGGGACAGGGGGCCTTTCCTGATACGCAGTATTTT.

This rearrangement joins TRBV19 to TRBJ2-2; TRBD1 might be the D (6 bases). CDR3 length: 15 amino acids. V gave up 7 bases and J gave up 4 bases, with 16 bases separating them. Germline V gene data show CDR1 as LNHDA and CDR2 as SQIVND (reference sequence). CDR3 bases: TGTGCCAGTAACCCTTTGGGACACAGCACCGGGGAGCTGTTTTTT. This translates into CASNPLGHSTGELFF. Filled out from reference TRBV19 and TRBJ2-2, the complete variable domain reads DGGITQSPKYLFRKEGQNVTLSCEQNLNHDAMYWYRQDPGQGLRLIYYSQIVNDFQKGDIAEGYSVSREKKESFPLTVTSAQKNPTAFYLCASNPLGHSTGELFFGEGSRLTVL.

The chain uses TRBV29-1 and TRBJ2-1, with D maybe TRBD2 (7 bases). The CDR3 covers 13 residues. Trimming removed 7 bases from V and 4 bases from J, with 14 bases in between. CDR1 and CDR2 (germline): SQVTM, ANQGSEA. CDR3 protein: CSAGGRKYNEQFF. CDR3 coding DNA: TGCAGCGCCGGGGGGCGGAAGTACAATGAGCAGTTCTTC.

The V and J genes are TRBV5-8 and TRBJ1-4; 10 bases are a match to TRBD1. CDR1 is SGHTS and CDR2 is YDEGEE in the germline V gene. This CDR3 is built from 16 residues. The ends lost 2 bases at V and 6 bases at J; junction bases unmatched: 7. CDR3 nucleotides: TGTGCCAGCAGCTTCGGACAGGGGGGGATTGATGAAAAACTGTTTTTT. Translation gives CASSFGQGGIDEKLFF. The full variable domain, rest sourced from reference TRBV5-8 and TRBJ1-4, is EAGVTQSPTHLIKTRGQQATLRCSPISGHTSVYWYQQALGLGLQFLLWYDEGEERNRGNFPPRFSGRQFPNYSSELNVNALELEDSALYLCASSFGQGGIDEKLFFGSGTQLSVL.

This sequence joins TRBV18 and TRBJ1-6; D is perhaps TRBD1 (6 bases). V was shortened by 8 bases and J by 10 bases, with 15 bases between the two germline ends. This CDR3 spans 13 amino acids. Germline loops: CDR1 KGHSH, CDR2 LQKENI. CDR3 sequence reads: CASTEQGNSPLHF. As DNA, the CDR3 is TGTGCCAGCACGGAACAGGGAAACTCACCCCTCCACTTT.

The chain carries TRBV28 and TRBJ1-4; 9 nucleotides agree with TRBD1. CDR1 and CDR2 (germline): MDHEN, SYDVKM. J lost 8 bases, V lost 4 bases, and 8 bases had no gene match. The CDR3 is made up of 15 amino acids. CDR3 loop: CASSYAGQGGEKLFF. CDR3 nucleotides: TGTGCCAGCAGTTACGCGGGACAGGGAGGAGAAAAACTGTTTTTT.

The chain links TRBV7-9 to TRBJ1-1; D is unresolved. Trimming shortened V by 4 bases and J by 4 bases, and 16 bases separated the two germline ends. This CDR3 spans 15 amino acids. Germline V gives CDR1 SEHNR, CDR2 FQNEAQ (reference sequence). Here the CDR3 DNA reads TGTGCCAGCAGCTCCATCCGAGGGCCTATCACTGAAGCTTTCTTT. Its translation: CASSSIRGPITEAFF.

The chain employs TRBV10-1 and TRBJ2-2; a possible D gene is TRBD1 (6 bases). V was trimmed by 5 bases and J by 0 bases, leaving 10 bases between them. CDR1 and CDR2 (germline): WNHNN, SYGVQD (reference sequence). This CDR3 contains 15 residues. In nucleotides, the CDR3 is TGCGCCAGCAGTCAGGGGCGAACGAACACCGGGGAGCTGTTTTTT. As protein: CASSQGRTNTGELFF.

The J gene is TRBJ2-1, the V gene TRBV7-3, with 8 bases identical to TRBD1. The germline gives CDR1 SGHTA, CDR2 FQGTGA. The CDR3 totals 16 residues. V gave up 5 bases and J gave up 3 bases; unmatched junction bases: 9. The CDR3 coding sequence is TGTGCCAGCAGCCCACTGTCCGGGACAGGCTACAATGAGCAGTTCTTC. This sequence encodes CASSPLSGTGYNEQFF. The full variable domain, its missing parts supplied by reference TRBV7-3 and TRBJ2-1, is GAGVSQTPSNKVTEKGKYVELRCDPISGHTALYWYRQSLGQGPEFLIYFQGTGAADDSGLPNDRFFAVRPEGSVSTLKIQRTERGDSAVYLCASSPLSGTGYNEQFFGPGTRLTVL.

The chain recombines TRBV27 with TRBJ2-1; possible D gene TRBD2, 7 bases. V lost 5 bases to trimming and J lost 2 bases, with 10 bases between them. Germline lookup yields CDR1 MNHEY and CDR2 SMNVEV (reference sequence). This CDR3 contains 14 residues. DNA of the CDR3: TGTGCCAGCAGTATGGGGGGGCCCTACAATGAGCAGTTCTTC. Translated, it gives CASSMGGPYNEQFF.

The chain is built from TRBV2 and TRBJ2-2; 9 nucleotides agree with TRBD1. This CDR3 is built from 14 residues. CDR1 is SNHLY, CDR2 FYNNEI, per germline. J lost 4 bases, V lost 5 bases, and 2 bases had no gene match. In DNA, the CDR3 is TGTGCCAGCAGTCGGGACAGGGCCACCGGGGAGCTGTTTTTT. Its protein product is CASSRDRATGELFF.

The chain uses TRBV27 and TRBJ2-2; 10 nucleotides agree with TRBD2. V trimming: 2 bases; J trimming: 7 bases; junction bases outside the gene matches: 4. Germline CDR1 MNHEY, CDR2 SMNVEV (reference sequence). CDR3 length: 15 amino acids. CDR3 protein: CASSLTSGIIGELFF. CDR3 nucleotides: TGTGCCAGCAGTTTAACTAGCGGGATAATCGGGGAGCTGTTTTTT.

CDR3 coding DNA: TGTGCCAGCAGGGGATTAGCGGGGGGTTACAATGAGCAGTTCTTC. Protein sequence: CASRGLAGGYNEQFF. This sequence joins TRBV6-6 and TRBJ2-1; 10 bases are a match to TRBD2. The V gene's germline CDR1 is MNHNY and CDR2 SVGAGI (reference sequence). The CDR3 is made up of 15 amino acids. V lost 6 bases, J lost 4 bases, and 6 bases stayed unmatched.

The rearrangement links TRBV9 to TRBJ2-3; tentative D call: TRBD1 (6 bases). The CDR3 totals 14 residues. V was cut by 4 bases and J by 1 base, with 10 bases left in between. CDR1 and CDR2 (germline): SGDLS, YYNGEE. CDR3 in DNA: TGTGCCAGCAGCCCAGAGGGGGGCACAGATACGCAGTATTTT. It translates to CASSPEGGTDTQYF.